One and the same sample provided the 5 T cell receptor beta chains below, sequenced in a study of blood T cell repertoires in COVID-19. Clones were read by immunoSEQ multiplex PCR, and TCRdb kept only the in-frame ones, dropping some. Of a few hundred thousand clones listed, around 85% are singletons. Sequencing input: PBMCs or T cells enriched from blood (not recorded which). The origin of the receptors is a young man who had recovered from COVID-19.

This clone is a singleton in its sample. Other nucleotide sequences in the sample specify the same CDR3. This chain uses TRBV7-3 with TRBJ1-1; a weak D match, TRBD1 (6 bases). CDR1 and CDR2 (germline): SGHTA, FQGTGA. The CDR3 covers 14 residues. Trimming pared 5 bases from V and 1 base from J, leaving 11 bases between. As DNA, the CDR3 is TGTGCCAGCAGCCCCCTAGGGGGGAACACTGAAGCTTTCTTT. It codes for CASSPLGGNTEAFF.

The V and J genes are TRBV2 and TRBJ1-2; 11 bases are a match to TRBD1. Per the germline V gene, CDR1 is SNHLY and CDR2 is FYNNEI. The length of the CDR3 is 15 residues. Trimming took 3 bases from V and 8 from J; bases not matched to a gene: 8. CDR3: CASSDLGQGARGYTF. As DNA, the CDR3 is TGTGCCAGCAGTGATCTAGGACAGGGGGCTCGAGGCTACACCTTC.

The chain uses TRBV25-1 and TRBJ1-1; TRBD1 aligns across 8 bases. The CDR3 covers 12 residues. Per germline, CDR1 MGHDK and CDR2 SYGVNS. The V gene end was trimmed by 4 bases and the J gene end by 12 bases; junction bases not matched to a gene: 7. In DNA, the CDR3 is TGTGCCAGCAGTGGGACAGGGATTGGTTCTTTCTTT. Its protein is CASSGTGIGSFF.

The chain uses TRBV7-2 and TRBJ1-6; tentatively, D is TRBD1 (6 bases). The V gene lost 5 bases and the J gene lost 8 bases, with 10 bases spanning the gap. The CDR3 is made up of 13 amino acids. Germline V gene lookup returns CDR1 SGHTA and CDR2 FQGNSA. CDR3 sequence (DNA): TGTGCCAGCAGCAGGGACAATTATTCACCCCTCCACTTT. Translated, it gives CASSRDNYSPLHF.

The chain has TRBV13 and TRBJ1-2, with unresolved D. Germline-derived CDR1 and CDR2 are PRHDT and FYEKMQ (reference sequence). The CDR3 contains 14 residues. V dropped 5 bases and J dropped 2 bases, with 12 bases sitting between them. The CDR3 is CASSLYEVNYGYTF. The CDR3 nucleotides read TGTGCCAGCAGCCTATATGAGGTCAACTATGGCTACACCTTC.